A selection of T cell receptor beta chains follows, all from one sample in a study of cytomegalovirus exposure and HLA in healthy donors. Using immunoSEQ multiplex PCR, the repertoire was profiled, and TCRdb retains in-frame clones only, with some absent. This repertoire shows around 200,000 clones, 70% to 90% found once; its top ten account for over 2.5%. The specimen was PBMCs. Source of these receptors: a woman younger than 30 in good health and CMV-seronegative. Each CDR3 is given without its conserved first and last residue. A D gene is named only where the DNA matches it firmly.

ASSDRQGSGNTIY | TRBD1 | 13 | TRBJ1-3 | TRBV9
ASSLGLAGETQY | TRBD2 | 12 | TRBJ2-5 | TRBV5-1
SATTSGSYNEQF | TRBD2 | 12 | TRBJ2-1 | TRBV29-1
ASSLTTGVFRTDTQY | TRBD1 | 15 | TRBJ2-3 | TRBV11-1
ASGQGFGYT | NA | 9 | TRBJ1-2 | TRBV28
ASSLKVGVNTGELF | NA | 14 | TRBJ2-2 | TRBV5-1
SVVLDGDLVEQY | NA | 12 | TRBJ2-7 | TRBV29-1
ASSLVVGGEKTQY | NA | 13 | TRBJ2-5 | TRBV5-6
ASSQDSGGPNEQF | TRBD2 | 13 | TRBJ2-1 | TRBV4-2
AWSVRAVGEQY | NA | 11 | TRBJ2-7 | TRBV30
ASSLGGSFNEQF | TRBD2 | 12 | TRBJ2-1 | TRBV11-3
SVEDNAYEQY | NA | 10 | TRBJ2-7 | TRBV29-1
ASRVRVGQPQH | NA | 11 | TRBJ1-5 | TRBV2
ASSFLTPAGELF | NA | 12 | TRBJ2-2 | TRBV5-1
ASSVGTSGRPSTDTQY | TRBD2 | 16 | TRBJ2-3 | TRBV9
ASSQDLFSGRNPYEQY | TRBD2 | 16 | TRBJ2-7 | TRBV4-1
ASSIEPLGVYGYT | NA | 13 | TRBJ1-2 | TRBV19
ASSPRQGGGTEAF | TRBD1 | 13 | TRBJ1-1 | TRBV19
ASSRTGQNYGYT | TRBD1 | 12 | TRBJ1-2 | TRBV6-5
ATSRARDPYEQY | NA | 12 | TRBJ2-7 | TRBV15